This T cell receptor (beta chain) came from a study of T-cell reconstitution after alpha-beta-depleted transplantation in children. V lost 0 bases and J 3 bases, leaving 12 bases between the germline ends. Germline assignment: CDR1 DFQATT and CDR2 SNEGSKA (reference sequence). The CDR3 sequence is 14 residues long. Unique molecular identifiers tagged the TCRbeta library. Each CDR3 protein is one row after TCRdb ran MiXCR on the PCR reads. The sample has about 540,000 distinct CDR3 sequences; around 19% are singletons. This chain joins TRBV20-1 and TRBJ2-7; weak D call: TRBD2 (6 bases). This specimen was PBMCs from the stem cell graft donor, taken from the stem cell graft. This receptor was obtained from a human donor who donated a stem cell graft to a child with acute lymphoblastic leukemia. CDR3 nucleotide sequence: TGCAGTGCTAGAGATGTAGCGGCGAACTACGAGCAGTACTTC. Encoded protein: CSARDVAANYEQYF.